This TCR beta chain comes out of a study of CD8+ T cells in alopecia areata. The study, taken as a whole, reports: Normal skin's resident alphabeta T cells are also sequenced in scalp samples. Affected lesional scalp, above all in alopecia totalis/universalis, was more clonal than normal scalp. Patients showed less clear TCR sequence sharing than mice, possibly partly because of HLA diversity.

Treatment meaning: oral pan-JAK inhibitor, 5-10 mg twice daily. Researchers took lesional scalp punch biopsies and peripheral blood from people who were alopecia areata patients. cDNA prepared by RNA extraction and subsequent reverse transcription served as the template for sequencing. Sequencing used immunoSEQ multiplex PCR; TCRdb keeps in-frame clones, though not all of them. Among 10,000 to 15,000 clones listed, about 70% were seen once. This clone was detected only a few times. Its antigen is currently unknown. Deletions cut 5 bases from V and 7 bases from J, with 14 bases between. CDR1 and CDR2 from the germline V gene are MNHEY and SMNVEV (reference sequence). The CDR3 has 13 residues.

The specimen was skin, collected at week 4, from a patient treated with tofacitinib. This sequence originates from a human donor with alopecia areata. The chain joins TRBV27 to TRBJ1-1; weak D call: TRBD1 (5 bases). In nucleotides, the CDR3 is TGTGCCAGCAGTCCCCAGGGATTCAATGAAGCTTTCTTT. Its protein product is CASSPQGFNEAFF.